This passage covers 23 T cell receptor beta chains from one sample sequenced in a study of shared clonotypes between healthy human individuals (dated by TCRdb to the early 2020s). Receptor amplification or capture employed the immunoSEQ multiplex PCR assay. TCRdb provides this immuneACCESS table in a form limited to in-frame rearrangements. Some clones are lacking; in checked studies, under half of them reflect an unresolved V gene, and why the rest are absent is not known. The sample table shows 950,000 to 1,300,000 clones, and about 75% are seen once. Together, the top ten hold approximately 1.5% of the sample. Sample: memory CD4+ T cells sorted from blood. In the paper's terms, the cell subset or site label means: CD45RA-negative fraction. Receptors were obtained from a man younger than 30 in good health.

This chain uses TRBV19 with TRBJ2-4; possibly TRBD1 or TRBD2 for D (5 bases each). The CDR3 spans 15 residues. V lost 0 bases to trimming and J lost 3 bases, with 9 bases between them. Per the germline V gene, CDR1 is LNHDA and CDR2 is SQIVND (reference sequence). The CDR3 bases are TGTGCCAGTAGTATAGATGGGGGATACAAAAACATTCAGTACTTC. Amino acids: CASSIDGGYKNIQYF.

Points on this clone: Within the sample, other DNA sequences also encode this same CDR3. CDR3: CAWGGGGETQYF. The CDR3 nucleotides read TGTGCCTGGGGCGGGGGCGGAGAGACCCAGTACTTC. The chain recombines TRBV30 with TRBJ2-5, with D perhaps matching TRBD2 (7 bases). The CDR3 sequence is 12 residues long. Trimming took 5 bases from V and 4 from J, leaving 11 bases between them. Germline V CDR1 and CDR2: GTSNPN, SVGIG (reference sequence).

A single count supports this clone. This chain's CDR3 is CASSVEGWNSPLHF. DNA of the CDR3: TGTGCCAGCAGCGTAGAGGGGTGGAATTCACCCCTCCACTTT. The gene calls are TRBV9 and TRBJ1-6, with a tentative D call TRBD1 (5 bases). CDR1 SGDLS and CDR2 YYNGEE come from the germline V gene. The CDR3 is made up of 14 amino acids. V was shortened by 0 bases and J by 7 bases, with 8 bases between the two germline ends.

V is TRBV4-3 and J is TRBJ2-7, with D possibly TRBD2 on 5 matching bases. From germline, CDR1 is LGHNA and CDR2 YSLEER. The CDR3 covers 16 residues. The V gene lost 0 bases and the J gene lost 2 bases, with 14 bases spanning the gap. Written as DNA, the CDR3 is TGCGCCAGCAGCCAAGACGAGACCCTGCGGGCCTACGAGCAGTACTTC. Amino acids: CASSQDETLRAYEQYF.

The gene calls are TRBV6-6 and TRBJ1-2, with D tentatively TRBD1 (5 bases). Germline-derived CDR1 and CDR2 are MNHNY and SVGAGI (reference sequence). Trimming cost V 11 bases and J 8 bases, with 18 bases left between them. The CDR3 has 12 residues. The CDR3 loop reads CAGGQGQGGYTF. DNA of the CDR3: TGTGCCGGGGGTCAGGGCCAAGGGGGCTACACCTTC.

This chain joins TRBV29-1 and TRBJ2-3; 7 nucleotides match TRBD2. The CDR3 consists of 15 residues. Germline V gene lookup returns CDR1 SQVTM and CDR2 ANQGSEA. The trim removed 3 bases at V and 5 bases at J, leaving 11 bases unmatched. The CDR3 region has the DNA TGCAGCGTTGACCCCCTCCTAGCGGTGGGAGATACGCAGTATTTT. Encoded protein: CSVDPLLAVGDTQYF.

The rearrangement uses TRBV2 and TRBJ2-7, with TRBD1 matching 8 bases. CDR3 length: 13 residues. Germline CDR1 and CDR2: SNHLY and FYNNEI. The ends lost 6 bases at V and 5 bases at J; junction bases unmatched: 6. The CDR3 here is CASRRTGIDEQYF. CDR3 coding DNA: TGTGCCAGCAGGAGGACAGGGATCGACGAGCAGTACTTC. Filled out from reference TRBV2 and TRBJ2-7, the complete variable domain reads EPEVTQTPSHQVTQMGQEVILRCVPISNHLYFYWYRQILGQKVEFLVSFYNNEISEKSEIFDDQFSVERPDGSNFTLKIRSTKLEDSAMYFCASRRTGIDEQYFGPGTRLTVT.

This chain uses TRBV5-1 with TRBJ2-1; 10 bases line up with TRBD1. There are 15 residues in the CDR3. After removal of 4 bases from V and 5 bases from J, the junction contained 6 bases not matched to a gene. CDR1 is SGHRS and CDR2 is YFSETQ in the germline V gene. The CDR3 sequence: CASSPGDRGHNEQFF. The CDR3, as DNA: TGCGCCAGCAGCCCTGGGGACAGGGGCCACAATGAGCAGTTCTTC.

Turning to this clone: Sequence at one end of the junction differs from germline and may be a read error. The J gene is TRBJ1-4, the V gene TRBV2; D not certain. Germline V gene lookup returns CDR1 SNHLY and CDR2 FYNNEI. The CDR3 loop spans 12 amino acids. The CDR3 DNA reads TGTGCCAGCAGCGCCCCCGGGTGGGCCCTGCTTTTT. This translates into CASSAPGWALLF.

The rearrangement links TRBV10-1 to TRBJ1-1; D is uncertain. V was shortened by 3 bases and J by 4 bases, with 9 bases between the two germline ends. Germline assignment: CDR1 WNHNN and CDR2 SYGVQD (reference sequence). CDR3 length: 13 residues. CDR3 in amino acids: CASSDSSRTEAFF. The CDR3 DNA reads TGCGCCAGCAGTGACTCCTCCCGCACTGAAGCTTTCTTT.

The chain couples TRBV18 to TRBJ1-2, with D hard to call. V lost 6 bases and J 3 bases, leaving 11 bases between the germline ends. Per the germline V gene, CDR1 is KGHSH and CDR2 is LQKENI. The CDR3 is 13 amino acids. The CDR3 here is CASSPASDYGYTF. The CDR3 bases are TGTGCCAGCTCCCCCGCAAGCGACTATGGCTACACCTTC.

The chain couples TRBV7-2 to TRBJ2-3; D gene uncertain. V shed 4 bases and J shed 4 bases, with 12 bases lying between them. The germline V gene encodes CDR1 SGHTA and CDR2 FQGNSA. This CDR3 region has 14 residues. CDR3 region: CASSSSEQADTQYF. For the CDR3, the DNA is TGTGCCAGCAGCTCCTCCGAGCAGGCAGATACGCAGTATTTT.

This chain uses TRBV5-1 with TRBJ1-2; D gene uncertain. CDR3 length: 13 residues. The V gene's germline CDR1 is SGHRS and CDR2 YFSETQ. Trimming pared 4 bases from V and 3 bases from J, leaving 10 bases between. CDR3 in amino acids: CASSPEWYYGYTF. The CDR3 DNA reads as TGCGCCAGCAGCCCGGAGTGGTACTATGGCTACACCTTC.

This chain connects TRBV2 to TRBJ2-2; TRBD2 agrees at 7 bases. This CDR3 region has 16 residues. Unmatched junction bases numbered 13, after V lost 4 bases and J lost 8 bases. The germline CDR1 and CDR2 sequences are SNHLY and FYNNEI. The CDR3, as DNA: TGTGCCAGCAGTGTAGTTTTTGGACTAGTAGCGGGGGAGCTGTTTTTT. Its protein product is CASSVVFGLVAGELFF.

The sample holds a few counts of this clone. J is TRBJ1-1 and V is TRBV10-1; D remains unclear. V lost 3 bases and J lost 4, with 12 bases in between. Germline V lookup: CDR1 WNHNN, CDR2 SYGVQD (reference sequence). The CDR3 is made up of 14 amino acids. The CDR3 nucleotides read TGCGCCAGCAGTGACGAGGGAGTCGGCACTGAAGCTTTCTTT. Translation gives CASSDEGVGTEAFF.

This chain links TRBV15 with TRBJ2-3; 7 bases are a match to TRBD1. This CDR3 is 17 amino acids long. V shed 0 bases and J 2 bases; nucleotides not matched to a gene: 8. Looked up from germline, CDR1 is LNHNV and CDR2 is YYDKDF (reference sequence). Here the CDR3 DNA reads TGTGCCACCAGCAGAGATCCGGCAGGGGGAAACACAGATACGCAGTATTTT. This encodes CATSRDPAGGNTDTQYF.

The chain employs TRBV6-1 and TRBJ1-3, with D uncertain. CDR1 and CDR2 from the germline V gene are MNHNS and SASEGT. V lost 3 bases, J lost 0 bases, and 6 bases lay in between. The CDR3 length is 14 residues. The CDR3 nucleotides are TGTGCCAGCAGTGACTCCAGCTCTGGAAACACCATATATTTT. Encoded protein: CASSDSSSGNTIYF.

The chain combines TRBV6-4 with TRBJ1-2, with D uncertain. CDR1 and CDR2 from the germline V gene are MRHNA and SNTAGT. V was clipped by 7 bases and J by 1 base, with 10 bases between them. This CDR3 is built from 13 residues. CDR3 region: CASTFNRNYGYTF. The CDR3 DNA reads TGTGCCAGCACTTTTAACCGTAACTATGGCTACACCTTC.

The chain uses TRBV7-2 and TRBJ1-4, with TRBD1 identical over 8 bases. Germline loops: CDR1 SGHTA, CDR2 FQGNSA. V was pared by 2 bases and J by 7 bases, with 6 bases of the junction left unmatched. This CDR3 has 15 amino acids. The CDR3 is CASSLMAGGGEKLFF. For the CDR3, the DNA is TGTGCCAGCAGCTTAATGGCAGGGGGCGGTGAAAAACTGTTTTTT.

The gene calls are TRBV6-5 and TRBJ2-1; 15 bases are shared with TRBD2. CDR3 length: 14 residues. Germline CDR1 is MNHEY and CDR2 is SVGAGI. Losses at the gene ends were 6 bases for V and 15 bases for J; bases not matched to a gene: 9. This CDR3 reads CASSRTSGREEGFF. DNA for the CDR3: TGTGCCAGCAGCCGGACTAGCGGGAGGGAGGAGGGGTTCTTC.

Note on this clone: This specimen includes other DNA sequences encoding the same CDR3. This sequence joins TRBV30 and TRBJ2-3, with D uncertain. V lost 0 bases, J lost 1 base, and 2 bases lay in between. The CDR3 is made up of 12 amino acids. CDR1 is GTSNPN, CDR2 SVGIG, per germline (reference sequence). The CDR3 here is CAWSVGTDTQYF. CDR3 DNA sequence: TGTGCCTGGAGTGTTGGCACAGATACGCAGTATTTT.

The chain joins TRBV19 to TRBJ2-3; D unresolved. The germline V and J ends were trimmed by 6 bases and 3 bases, with 10 bases remaining between them. Per germline, CDR1 LNHDA and CDR2 SQIVND (reference sequence). The CDR3 length is 13 residues. As DNA, the CDR3 is TGTGCCAGTAGATTCGGTGTTACAGATACGCAGTATTTT. It specifies CASRFGVTDTQYF.

The rearrangement links TRBV6-1 to TRBJ2-1; D is uncertain. The V and J ends lost 2 bases and 10 bases respectively, with 18 bases between them. The CDR3 has 15 amino acids. CDR1 is MNHNS, CDR2 SASEGT, per germline. DNA for the CDR3: TGTGCCAGCAGTGAACTTACGCCCGGAGTCGTGGAGCAGTTCTTC. This translates into CASSELTPGVVEQFF.